This TCR beta chain was sequenced for a study of beta chain features in type 1 diabetes. Notes on the study in general: In every one of the four CD4+ subsets, TCRB CDR3s were moderately but significantly shorter in Type 1 diabetes patients.

Trimming stripped 4 bases from V and 7 bases from J, with 14 bases between. Germline CDR1 SGHTA, CDR2 FQGTGA. This CDR3 comprises 15 residues. Sampling consisted of one heparinised blood draw per donor, averaging approximately 120 mL. As concerns this clone: Antigen: not known.

The sequenced template was cDNA made from the entire isolated RNA. The average output of naive, central memory and regulatory T cell samples was about 3.57 million reads. Repertoires were generated with immunoSEQ multiplex PCR, while TCRdb's copy carries only in-frame clones and drops some. Of roughly 150,000 clones detected, about 8.5% appear once; the ten largest clones hold 0.65%. The source of this sequence is a man aged 18 to 29 in good health. The chain has TRBV7-3 and TRBJ1-6; D unresolved. Sequencing was carried out using central memory CD4+ T cells from blood. CDR3 nucleotides: TGTGCCAGCAGCTCCCACGCGGGGTTCAATTCACCCCTCCACTTT. The encoded protein is CASSSHAGFNSPLHF. The variable domain in full, completed from reference TRBV7-3 and TRBJ1-6, reads GAGVSQTPSNKVTEKGKYVELRCDPISGHTALYWYRQSLGQGPEFLIYFQGTGAADDSGLPNDRFFAVRPEGSVSTLKIQRTERGDSAVYLCASSSHAGFNSPLHFGNGTRLTVT.